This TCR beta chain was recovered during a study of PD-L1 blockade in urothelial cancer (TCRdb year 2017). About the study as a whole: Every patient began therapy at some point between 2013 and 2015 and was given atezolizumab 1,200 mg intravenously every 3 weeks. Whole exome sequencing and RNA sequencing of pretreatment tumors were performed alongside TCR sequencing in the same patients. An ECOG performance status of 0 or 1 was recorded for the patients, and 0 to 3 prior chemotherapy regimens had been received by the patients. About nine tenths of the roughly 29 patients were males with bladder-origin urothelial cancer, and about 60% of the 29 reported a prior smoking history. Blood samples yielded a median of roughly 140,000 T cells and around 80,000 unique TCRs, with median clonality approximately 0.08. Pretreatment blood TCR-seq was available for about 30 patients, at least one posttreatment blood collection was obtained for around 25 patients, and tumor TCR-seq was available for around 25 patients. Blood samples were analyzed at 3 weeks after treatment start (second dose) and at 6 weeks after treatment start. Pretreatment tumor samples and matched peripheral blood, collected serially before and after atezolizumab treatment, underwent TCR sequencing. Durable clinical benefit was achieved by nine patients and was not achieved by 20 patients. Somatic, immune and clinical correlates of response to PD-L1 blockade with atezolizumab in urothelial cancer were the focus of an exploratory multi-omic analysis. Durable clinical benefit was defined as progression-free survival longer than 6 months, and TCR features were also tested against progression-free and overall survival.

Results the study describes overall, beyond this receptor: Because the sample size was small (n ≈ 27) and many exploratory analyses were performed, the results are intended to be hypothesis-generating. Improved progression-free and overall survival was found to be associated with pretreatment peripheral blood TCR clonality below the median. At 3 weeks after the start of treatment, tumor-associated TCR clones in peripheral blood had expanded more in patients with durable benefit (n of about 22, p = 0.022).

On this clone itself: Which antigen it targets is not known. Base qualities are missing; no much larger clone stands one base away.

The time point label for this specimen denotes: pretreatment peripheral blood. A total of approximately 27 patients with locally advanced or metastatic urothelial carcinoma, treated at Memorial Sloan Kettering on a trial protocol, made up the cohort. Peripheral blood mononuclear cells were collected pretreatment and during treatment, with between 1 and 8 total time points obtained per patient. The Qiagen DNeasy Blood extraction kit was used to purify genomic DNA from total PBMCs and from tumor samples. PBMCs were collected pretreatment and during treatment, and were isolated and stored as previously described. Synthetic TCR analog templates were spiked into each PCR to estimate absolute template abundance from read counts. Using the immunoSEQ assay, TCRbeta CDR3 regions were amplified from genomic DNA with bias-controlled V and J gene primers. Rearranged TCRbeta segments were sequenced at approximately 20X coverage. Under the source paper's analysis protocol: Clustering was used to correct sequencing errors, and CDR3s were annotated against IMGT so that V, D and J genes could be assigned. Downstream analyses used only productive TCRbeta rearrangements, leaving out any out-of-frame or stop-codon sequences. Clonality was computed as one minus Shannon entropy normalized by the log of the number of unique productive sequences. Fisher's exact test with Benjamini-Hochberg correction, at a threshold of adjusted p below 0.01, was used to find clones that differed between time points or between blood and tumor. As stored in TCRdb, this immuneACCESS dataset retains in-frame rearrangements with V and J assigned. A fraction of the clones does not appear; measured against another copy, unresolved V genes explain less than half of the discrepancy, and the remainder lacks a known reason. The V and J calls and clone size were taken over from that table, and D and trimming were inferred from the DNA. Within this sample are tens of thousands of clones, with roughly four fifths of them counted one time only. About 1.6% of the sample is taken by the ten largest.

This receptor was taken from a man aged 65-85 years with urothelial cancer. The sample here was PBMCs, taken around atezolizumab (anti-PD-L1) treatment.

Here the CDR3 is given as CASSFGMNTEAFF. The DNA is TGTGCCAGCAGCTTCGGGATGAACACTGAAGCTTTCTTT. In this chain, TRBV5-5 is recombined with TRBJ1-1; no D gene can be assigned with confidence. A distance of 5 bases separates the germline ends of V and J, which lose 2 bases and 0 bases respectively. CDR1 and CDR2 are read off the germline V gene (reference sequence) as SGHKS and YYEKEE. The cysteine opens and the phenylalanine closes a CDR3 of 13 amino acids. The retained sequence is limited to the CDR3, 39 bases, with the frame set at the first base.